This TCR beta chain was retrieved from a study of T-cell memory formation after mild COVID-19. Across the whole study: There were largely donor-specific TCR clusters. Study-wide findings and caveats: Day 15 to 85 contracting clones showed balanced CD4/CD8; later expanders leaned CD4+.

5'RACE with constant-segment primers built TCRalpha and TCRbeta cDNA libraries with UMIs. One entry per CDR3 protein results from TCRdb running MiXCR on the 5' RACE reads. Of roughly 80,000 distinct CDR3 sequences listed, nearly 25% are singletons. V dropped 4 bases and J dropped 10; count of bases not matched to a gene: 13. The CDR3 spans 14 residues. Germline V lookup: CDR1 LGHNA, CDR2 YSLEER. This clonotype has only a few counts. The antigen remains undetermined. This receptor was obtained from a man younger than 30 who had mild COVID-19 (a few samples of this study predate the infection). Cell type and time point are not known. The sequenced sample consisted of PBMCs or a T cell subset sorted from them (not recorded which). This rearrangement joins TRBV4-3 to TRBJ2-7, with TRBD1 matching 7 bases. The CDR3 here is CASSLEGTGADQYF. CDR3 in DNA: TGCGCCAGCAGCCTCGAAGGAACAGGGGCTGATCAGTACTTC.